These T cell receptor beta chains were read from a single sample in a study of T cell responses to AZD1222 COVID-19 vaccine. Produced via immunoSEQ multiplex PCR; TCRdb's table is partial and in-frame only. The sample lists fewer than 250,000 clones, roughly 91% occurring once. Sequenced material: peripheral blood, taken on day 0 of MenACWY control vaccination. These receptors were taken from an adult in good health. The CDR3 runs from the conserved cysteine through the conserved F or W. D genes are given only for firm matches. Part of the rows lack a size; the others show once, few, many or a class for expanded clones.

v_call	clone_size	j_call	d_call	cdr3_nt	cdr3_aa
TRBV6-5	NA	TRBJ1-1	TRBD1	TGTGCCAGCAGGTTGACAGGGTGGGACACTGAAGCTTTCTTT	CASRLTGWDTEAFF
TRBV11-2	NA	TRBJ1-5	NA	TGTGCCAGCAGCTTAGATCTGGGAGATCAGCCCCAGCATTTT	CASSLDLGDQPQHF
TRBV6-5	NA	TRBJ2-1	NA	TGTGCCAGCAGCTACACTTTCCCAAACCCTTACAATGAGCAGTTCTTC	CASSYTFPNPYNEQFF
TRBV7-2	NA	TRBJ2-2	NA	TGTGCCAGCAGCTTAGGGTCGACAGTCGCGAACACCGGGGAGCTGTTTTTT	CASSLGSTVANTGELFF
TRBV4-2	NA	TRBJ2-1	TRBD2	TGTGCCAGCAGCCGAGGAGGGAGCGGGGGCAATGAGCAGTTCTTC	CASSRGGSGGNEQFF
TRBV18	NA	TRBJ1-2	TRBD1	TGTGCCAGCTCACCCGAGACAGGGGCGGTCGGCTACACCTTC	CASSPETGAVGYTF
TRBV28	NA	TRBJ1-1	NA	TGTGCCAGCAGTTCTCACGGGGGGCGTTACACTGAAGCTTTCTTT	CASSSHGGRYTEAFF
TRBV5-1	NA	TRBJ2-7	NA	TGCGCCAGCAGTTGGGAAAATACAGGAGTCTCCTACGAGCAGTACTTC	CASSWENTGVSYEQYF
TRBV19	once	TRBJ1-1	NA	TGTGCCAGTAGTATAGTTGGCAGGGGGAACACTGAAGCTTTCTTT	CASSIVGRGNTEAFF
TRBV18	NA	TRBJ1-3	TRBD1	TGTGCCAGCTCACTCGGACAGGGGGAACATTTT	CASSLGQGEHF
TRBV6-5	NA	TRBJ1-5	TRBD1	TGTGCCAGCAGACAGGGGGCGCAACAGCCCCAGCATTTT	CASRQGAQQPQHF
TRBV9	NA	TRBJ1-4	NA	TGTGCCAGCAGCGAGGGCCATTACCCAACTAATGAAAAACTGTTTTTT	CASSEGHYPTNEKLFF
TRBV10-1	NA	TRBJ2-1	NA	TGCGCCAGCAGTGGGTCGGCGAGATCCCACTCCTACAATGAGCAGTTCTTC	CASSGSARSHSYNEQFF
TRBV27	once	TRBJ2-7	NA	TGTGCCAGCAGTCCCCAGAACGGGTACGAGCAGTACTTC	CASSPQNGYEQYF
TRBV4-1	NA	TRBJ2-5	NA	TGCGCCCGCAGCCAAGATAGGGAGACGACCCAGTACTTC	CARSQDRETTQYF
TRBV4-1	NA	TRBJ2-1	NA	TGCGCCAGCAGCCAAGAAGAGGGGGGTTACAATGAGCAGTTCTTC	CASSQEEGGYNEQFF
TRBV18	NA	TRBJ2-1	TRBD1	TGTGCCAGCTCAAGGGACAGGGTCGGCAATGAGCAGTTCTTC	CASSRDRVGNEQFF
TRBV2	NA	TRBJ1-1	TRBD1	TGTGCCAGCAGGACAGGGGGCGTCCCCACCGAAGGCGCTTTCTTT	CASRTGGVPTEGAFF
TRBV5-5	NA	TRBJ1-1	NA	TGTGCCAGCAGCGGCCAGTCAAAACTGAACACTGAAGCTTTCTTT	CASSGQSKLNTEAFF
TRBV19	NA	TRBJ1-5	NA	TGTGCCAGTAGTGAGGGACAACTAGAACCCCAGCATTTT	CASSEGQLEPQHF
TRBV28	once	TRBJ1-2	NA	TGTGCCAGCAACTTCGGGGACCGGCGGGGTGGCTACACCTTC	CASNFGDRRGGYTF
TRBV5-8	NA	TRBJ1-4	TRBD1	TGTGCCAGCAGCTCCGGACAGGCGGTAAATGAAAAACTGTTTTTT	CASSSGQAVNEKLFF
TRBV3-1/TRBV3-2	NA	TRBJ1-2	NA	TGTGCCAGCAGCCAAGTCGGCGATCTTGACTATGGCTACACCTTC	CASSQVGDLDYGYTF
TRBV19	NA	TRBJ1-2	TRBD1	TGTGCCAGTAGTTTACCAGGGGGACGTTTTGGCTACACCTTC	CASSLPGGRFGYTF
TRBV5-4	NA	TRBJ1-2	NA	TGTGCCAGCAGCGCAGGGACGGCCGGTCCCTATGGCTACACCTTC	CASSAGTAGPYGYTF
TRBV10-3	NA	TRBJ1-1	TRBD1	TGTGCCATCAGATTGACAGGGGTGAACACTGAAGCTTTCTTT	CAIRLTGVNTEAFF
TRBV15	NA	TRBJ2-7	NA	TGTGCCACCAGCAGAGATTCCGGACAGCGATCCTACGAGCAGTACTTC	CATSRDSGQRSYEQYF
TRBV6-5	NA	TRBJ2-5	NA	TGTGCCAGCAGGGGACTGAGACAAGAGACCCAGTACTTC	CASRGLRQETQYF
TRBV6-4	NA	TRBJ1-2	TRBD1	TGTGCCAGCAGTGACTCCGGGACAGGATGGGGCTATGGCTACACCTTC	CASSDSGTGWGYGYTF
TRBV27	NA	TRBJ1-1	NA	TGTGCCAGCAGTCCCGGGGCGCCTAACACTGAAGCTTTCTTT	CASSPGAPNTEAFF
TRBV7-2	NA	TRBJ2-1	TRBD2	TGTGCCAGCAGCCCATCTAGCGGGGCGAGTTACAATGAGCAGTTCTTC	CASSPSSGASYNEQFF
TRBV4-3	NA	TRBJ1-1	NA	TGCGCCAGCAGCCCGGGGGACGGTGCAATAAGTGGGGCTTTCTTT	CASSPGDGAISGAFF
TRBV2	NA	TRBJ1-1	NA	TGTGCCAGCAGTGACGACAAAGCGTACCGCGCTTTCTTT	CASSDDKAYRAFF
TRBV7-2	NA	TRBJ1-2	NA	TGTGCCAGCAGCTTAAGCTATGGCTACACCTTC	CASSLSYGYTF
TRBV11-2	NA	TRBJ1-2	TRBD1	TGTGCCAGCAGCTTGGGGGACAGGGGCTATGGCTACACCTTC	CASSLGDRGYGYTF
TRBV7-2	NA	TRBJ2-5	NA	TGTGCCAGCAGCCGGAACATGCTAGCGCGAGAGACCCAGTACTTC	CASSRNMLARETQYF
TRBV9	NA	TRBJ2-5	NA	TGTGCCAGCAGCGTAGGTGACAACTGGGGGACCCAGTACTTC	CASSVGDNWGTQYF
TRBV7-9	NA	TRBJ2-7	NA	TGTGCCAGCAGCTTAGCAGCGTCCTACGAGCAGTACTTC	CASSLAASYEQYF
TRBV10-3	NA	TRBJ1-1	NA	TGTGCCATCCGGGGGACGGCGAACACTGAAGCTTTCTTT	CAIRGTANTEAFF
TRBV15	NA	TRBJ1-6	NA	TGTGCCACCAGCCGCTCGGGGCTGGATAATTCACCCCTCCACTTT	CATSRSGLDNSPLHF
TRBV7-8	NA	TRBJ1-2	TRBD1	TGTGCCAGCAGTCGGGGGGGACAGGCCAGCTACACCTTC	CASSRGGQASYTF
TRBV7-2	NA	TRBJ1-1	NA	TGTGCCAGCAGCTTAGTTGGGGGTTCGAACACTGAAGCTTTCTTT	CASSLVGGSNTEAFF
TRBV19	once	TRBJ1-3	NA	TGTGCCAGTACCGAACAGGCGTACTCTGGAAACACCATATATTTT	CASTEQAYSGNTIYF
TRBV2	NA	TRBJ1-5	NA	TGTGCCAGCAGCCAGGGCTCAGGCAATCAGCCCCAGCATTTT	CASSQGSGNQPQHF
TRBV30	NA	TRBJ1-5	NA	TGTGCCTGGAGTGTACACAGTAATCAGCCCCAGCATTTT	CAWSVHSNQPQHF
TRBV10-3	NA	TRBJ1-4	NA	TGTGCCATCAGTGAAGCCTCGGATGAAAAACTGTTTTTT	CAISEASDEKLFF
TRBV7-2	NA	TRBJ1-2	TRBD1	TGTGCCAGCAGCTTGGGGACAGGGAACTATGGCTACACCTTC	CASSLGTGNYGYTF